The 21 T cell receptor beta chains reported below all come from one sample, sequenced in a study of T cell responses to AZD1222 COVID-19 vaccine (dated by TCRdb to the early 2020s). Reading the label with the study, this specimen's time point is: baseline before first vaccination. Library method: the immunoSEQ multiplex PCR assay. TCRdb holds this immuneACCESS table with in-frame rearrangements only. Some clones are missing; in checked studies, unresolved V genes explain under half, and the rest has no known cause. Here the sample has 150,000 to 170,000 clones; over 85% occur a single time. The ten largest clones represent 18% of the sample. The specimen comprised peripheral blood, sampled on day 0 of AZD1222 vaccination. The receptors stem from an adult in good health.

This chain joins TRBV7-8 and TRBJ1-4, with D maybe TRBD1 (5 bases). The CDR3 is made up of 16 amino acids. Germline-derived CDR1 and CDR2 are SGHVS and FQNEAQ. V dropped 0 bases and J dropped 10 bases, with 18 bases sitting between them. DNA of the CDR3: TGTGCCAGCAGCTTAGCGCGCACAGGTCAATTGGGAAAACTGTTTTTT. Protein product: CASSLARTGQLGKLFF.

The CDR3 loop is CASSLGQGFGYTF. The CDR3 DNA reads TGTGCCAGCAGCTTAGGGCAGGGGTTTGGCTACACCTTC. The V call is TRBV7-9, the J call TRBJ1-2; perhaps TRBD1 as D (6 bases). The CDR3 loop spans 13 amino acids. CDR1 and CDR2 (germline): SEHNR, FQNEAQ (reference sequence). V lost 1 base and J lost 7, with 10 bases in between.

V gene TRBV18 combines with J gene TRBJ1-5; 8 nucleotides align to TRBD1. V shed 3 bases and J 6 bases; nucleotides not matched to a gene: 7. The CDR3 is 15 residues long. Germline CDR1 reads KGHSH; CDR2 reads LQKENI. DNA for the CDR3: TGTGCCAGCTCACCCGGACAGGGAGGTCCTCAGCCCCAGCATTTT. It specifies CASSPGQGGPQPQHF.

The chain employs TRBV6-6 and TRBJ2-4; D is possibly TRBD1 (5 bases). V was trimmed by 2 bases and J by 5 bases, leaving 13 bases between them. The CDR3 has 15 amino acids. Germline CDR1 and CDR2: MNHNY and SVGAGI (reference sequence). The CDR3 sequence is CASSYQAGKQNIQYF. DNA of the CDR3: TGTGCCAGCAGTTACCAGGCAGGGAAGCAAAACATTCAGTACTTC.

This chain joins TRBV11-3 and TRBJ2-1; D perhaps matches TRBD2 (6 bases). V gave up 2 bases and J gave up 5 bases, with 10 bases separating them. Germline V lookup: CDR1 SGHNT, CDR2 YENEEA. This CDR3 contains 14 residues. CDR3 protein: CASSLSGFDNEQFF. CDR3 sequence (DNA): TGTGCCAGCAGCTTAAGCGGGTTCGACAATGAGCAGTTCTTC.

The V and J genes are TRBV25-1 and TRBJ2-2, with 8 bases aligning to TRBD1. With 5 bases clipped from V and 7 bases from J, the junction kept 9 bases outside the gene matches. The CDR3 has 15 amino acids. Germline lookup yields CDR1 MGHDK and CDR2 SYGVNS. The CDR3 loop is CASSKGRGQVGELFF. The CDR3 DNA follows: TGTGCCAGCAGTAAGGGCAGGGGGCAGGTCGGGGAGCTGTTTTTT.

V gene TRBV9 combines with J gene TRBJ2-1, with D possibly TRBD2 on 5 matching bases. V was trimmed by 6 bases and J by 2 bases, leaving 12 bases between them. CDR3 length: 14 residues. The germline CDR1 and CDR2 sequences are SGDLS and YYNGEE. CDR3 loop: CASTPRGAYNEQFF. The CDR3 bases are TGTGCCAGCACCCCACGGGGAGCCTACAATGAGCAGTTCTTC.

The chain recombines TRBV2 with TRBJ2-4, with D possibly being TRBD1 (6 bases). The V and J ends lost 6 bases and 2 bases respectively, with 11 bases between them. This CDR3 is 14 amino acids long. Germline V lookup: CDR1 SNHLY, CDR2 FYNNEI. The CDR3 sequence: CASRHRETKNIQYF. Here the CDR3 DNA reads TGTGCCAGCAGGCACAGGGAAACCAAAAACATTCAGTACTTC.

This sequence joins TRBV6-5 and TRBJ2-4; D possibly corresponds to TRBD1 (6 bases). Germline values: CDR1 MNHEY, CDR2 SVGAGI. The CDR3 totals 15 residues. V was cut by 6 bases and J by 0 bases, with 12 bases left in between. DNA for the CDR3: TGTGCCAGCAGATCCGGACAGCTAGCCAAAAACATTCAGTACTTC. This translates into CASRSGQLAKNIQYF.

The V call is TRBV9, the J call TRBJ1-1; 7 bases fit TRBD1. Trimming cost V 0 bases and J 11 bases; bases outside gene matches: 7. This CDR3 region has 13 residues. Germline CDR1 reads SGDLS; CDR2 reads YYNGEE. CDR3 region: CASSVGQGGWAFF. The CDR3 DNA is TGTGCCAGCAGCGTAGGGCAGGGGGGTTGGGCTTTCTTT.

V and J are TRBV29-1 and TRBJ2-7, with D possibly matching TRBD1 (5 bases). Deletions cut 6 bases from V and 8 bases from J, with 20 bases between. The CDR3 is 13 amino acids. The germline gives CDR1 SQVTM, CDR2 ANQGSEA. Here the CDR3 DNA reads TGCAGCGTGGGTGACAGACTGCTTGTGCAGCAGTACTTC. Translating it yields CSVGDRLLVQQYF.

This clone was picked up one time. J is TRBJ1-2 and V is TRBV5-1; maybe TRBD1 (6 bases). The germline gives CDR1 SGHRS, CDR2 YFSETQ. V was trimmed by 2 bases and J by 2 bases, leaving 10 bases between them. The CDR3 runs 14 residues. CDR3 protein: CASSFGDTNYGYTF. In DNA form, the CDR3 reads TGCGCCAGCAGCTTCGGGGACACAAACTATGGCTACACCTTC.

CDR3 sequence: CASSQGGGYTF. CDR3 DNA: TGTGCCAGCAGCCAGGGTGGGGGCTACACCTTC. V is TRBV4-2 and J is TRBJ1-2, with D uncertain. CDR1 LGHNA and CDR2 YNFKEQ come from the germline V gene. The CDR3 runs to 11 residues. V dropped 3 bases and J dropped 8 bases, with 7 bases sitting between them.

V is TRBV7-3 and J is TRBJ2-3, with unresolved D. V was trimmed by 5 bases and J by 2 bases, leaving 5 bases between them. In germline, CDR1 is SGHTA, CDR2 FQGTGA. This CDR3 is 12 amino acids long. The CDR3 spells CASSINTDTQYF. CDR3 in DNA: TGTGCCAGCAGCATTAACACAGATACGCAGTATTTT.

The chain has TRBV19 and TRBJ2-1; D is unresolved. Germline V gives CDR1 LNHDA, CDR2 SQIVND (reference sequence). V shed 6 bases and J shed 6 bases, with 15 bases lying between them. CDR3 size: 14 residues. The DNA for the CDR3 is TGTGCCAGTAGGGGCAGCCGGTCATCCAATGAGCAGTTCTTC. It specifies CASRGSRSSNEQFF.

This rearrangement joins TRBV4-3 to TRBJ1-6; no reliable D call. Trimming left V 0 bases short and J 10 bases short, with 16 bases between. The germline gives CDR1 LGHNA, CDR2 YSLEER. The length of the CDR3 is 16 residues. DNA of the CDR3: TGCGCCAGCAGCCAAGAGTGGCCCCCGAGGGAGTCACCCCTCCACTTT. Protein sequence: CASSQEWPPRESPLHF.

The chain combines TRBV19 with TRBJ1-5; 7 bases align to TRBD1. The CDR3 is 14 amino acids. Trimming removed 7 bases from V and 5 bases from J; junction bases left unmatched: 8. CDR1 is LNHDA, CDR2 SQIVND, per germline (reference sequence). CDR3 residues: CASTGRGRYQPQHF. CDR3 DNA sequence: TGTGCCAGTACTGGCAGGGGGAGATATCAGCCCCAGCATTTT.

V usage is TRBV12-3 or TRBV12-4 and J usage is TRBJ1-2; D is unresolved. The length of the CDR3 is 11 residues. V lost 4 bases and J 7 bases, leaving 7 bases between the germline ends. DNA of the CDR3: TGTGCCAGCAGTTACATTCCTGGCTACACCTTC. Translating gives CASSYIPGYTF.

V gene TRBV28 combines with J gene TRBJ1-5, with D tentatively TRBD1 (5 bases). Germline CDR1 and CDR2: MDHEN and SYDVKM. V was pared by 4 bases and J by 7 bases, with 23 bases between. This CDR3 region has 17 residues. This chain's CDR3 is CASSSGLDWYGGQPQHF. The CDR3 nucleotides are TGTGCCAGCAGTTCAGGGTTAGATTGGTATGGGGGGCAGCCCCAGCATTTT.

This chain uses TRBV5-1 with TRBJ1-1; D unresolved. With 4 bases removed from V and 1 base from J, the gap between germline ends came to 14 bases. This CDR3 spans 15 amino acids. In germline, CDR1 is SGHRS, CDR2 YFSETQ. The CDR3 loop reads CASSPPGRENTEAFF. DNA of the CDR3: TGCGCCAGCAGCCCCCCGGGGAGGGAGAACACTGAAGCTTTCTTT.

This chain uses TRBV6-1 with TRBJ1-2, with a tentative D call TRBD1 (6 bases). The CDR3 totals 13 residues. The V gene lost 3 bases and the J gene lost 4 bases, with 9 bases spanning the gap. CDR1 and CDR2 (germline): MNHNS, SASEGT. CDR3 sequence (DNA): TGTGCCAGCAGTGAGGGGGCTGGCTATGGCTACACCTTC. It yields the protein CASSEGAGYGYTF.